This is a list of T cell receptor beta chains from one sample in a study of OX40 agonist ivuxolimab in advanced cancers. TCRdb's table, derived via immunoSEQ multiplex PCR, lists solely in-frame clones and lacks some. The data contain tens of thousands of clones, 89% of them seen just once; the ten biggest clones take up more than 9.5%. The specimen comprised CD4+ or CD8+ T cells sorted from blood, sampled in a trial of the OX40 agonist ivuxolimab. The source of these receptors is an adult with an advanced solid tumor such as melanoma, head and neck, liver or kidney cancer. The CDR3 runs from the conserved cysteine through the conserved F or W. A D gene is named only where the DNA matches it firmly. Where a row states a size, it is once, few, many or the class of an expanded clone; other rows omit it.

cdr3_length	v_call	j_call	clone_size	d_call	cdr3_aa	cdr3_nt
15	TRBV18	TRBJ1-5	-	-	CASSPWAVSNQPQHF	TGTGCCAGCTCACCTTGGGCAGTTAGCAATCAGCCCCAGCATTTT
14	TRBV29-1	TRBJ2-5	-	TRBD2	CSVRTSGNQETQYF	TGCAGCGTAAGGACTAGCGGAAACCAAGAGACCCAGTACTTC
16	TRBV21-1	TRBJ2-3	-	-	CASSKAIGRQPDTQYF	TGTGCCAGCAGCAAAGCGATAGGCAGGCAACCAGATACGCAGTATTTT
11	TRBV19	TRBJ2-7	-	TRBD1	CAIGTGYEQYF	TGTGCCATAGGGACAGGCTACGAGCAGTACTTC
14	TRBV7-2	TRBJ1-1	-	TRBD1	CASSSSTGITEAFF	TGTGCCAGCAGCTCATCGACAGGGATCACTGAAGCTTTCTTT
15	TRBV28	TRBJ2-3	once	-	CASSLTGTRSDTQYF	TGTGCCAGCAGTCTTACCGGGACAAGATCCGATACGCAGTATTTT
18	TRBV4-1	TRBJ2-1	once	TRBD2	CASSQGRGLAGVRNEQFF	TGCGCCAGCAGCCAAGGTAGGGGACTAGCGGGAGTGCGAAATGAGCAGTTCTTC
18	TRBV7-2	TRBJ1-1	-	TRBD1	CASSLGWRTGFRNTEAFF	TGTGCCAGCAGCTTAGGCTGGCGGACAGGGTTTAGGAACACTGAAGCTTTCTTT
13	TRBV10-3	TRBJ1-1	-	TRBD1	CAISGGGQEGVFF	TGTGCCATCAGTGGGGGGGGACAGGAAGGAGTTTTCTTT
16	TRBV6-6	TRBJ2-7	-	TRBD1	CASSLGGQGDTYEQYF	TGTGCCAGCAGTCTAGGGGGACAGGGGGATACCTACGAGCAGTACTTC
14	TRBV5-1	TRBJ2-3	-	-	CASSLVPGTDTQYF	TGCGCCAGCAGCTTGGTCCCGGGGACGGATACGCAGTATTTT
15	TRBV28	TRBJ2-2	-	-	CASSFSGANTGELFF	TGTGCCAGCAGTTTTAGCGGAGCGAACACCGGGGAGCTGTTTTTT
15	TRBV6-5	TRBJ1-6	-	-	CASSYSGGNDSPLHF	TGTGCCAGCAGTTACTCGGGAGGAAACGATTCACCCCTCCACTTT
11	TRBV5-1	TRBJ1-1	-	-	CASVGQDEAFF	TGCGCCAGCGTGGGGCAGGATGAAGCTTTCTTT
14	TRBV19	TRBJ1-5	-	-	CASSLFNSNQPQHF	TGTGCCAGTAGTTTGTTTAATAGCAATCAGCCCCAGCATTTT
15	TRBV2	TRBJ2-6	-	TRBD1	CASIQGASGANVLTF	TGTGCCAGTATCCAGGGGGCCTCTGGGGCCAACGTCCTGACTTTC